The entry below describes one T cell receptor beta chain. The source of the sample is a study of T cell changes during pregnancy in multiple sclerosis. The CDR3 is 13 amino acids. CDR1 and CDR2 (germline): MNHEY, SMNVEV (reference sequence). Trimming took off 3 bases at V and 8 bases at J, with 13 bases between the two ends. Repertoires were generated with immunoSEQ multiplex PCR, while TCRdb's copy carries only in-frame clones and drops some. The profile shows roughly 100,000 clones, roughly 91% of them singletons. Sequenced here: peripheral blood, sampled after pregnancy. The TCR sequence derives from a female donor in good health, enrolled as a control in a pregnancy study. This chain joins TRBV27 and TRBJ1-2; D remains unclear. The CDR3 here is CASSLGMGAGYTF. CDR3 in DNA: TGTGCCAGCAGTTTGGGCATGGGTGCAGGCTACACCTTC.